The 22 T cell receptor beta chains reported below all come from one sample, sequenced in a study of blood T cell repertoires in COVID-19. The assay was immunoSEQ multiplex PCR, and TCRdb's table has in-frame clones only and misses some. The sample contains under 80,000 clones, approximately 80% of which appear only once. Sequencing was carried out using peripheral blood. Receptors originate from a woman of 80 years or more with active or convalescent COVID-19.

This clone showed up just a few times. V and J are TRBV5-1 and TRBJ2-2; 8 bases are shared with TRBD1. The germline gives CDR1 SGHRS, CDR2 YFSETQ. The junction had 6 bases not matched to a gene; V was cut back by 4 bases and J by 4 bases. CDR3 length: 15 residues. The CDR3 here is CASSGGQEITGELFF. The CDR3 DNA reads TGCGCCAGCAGCGGGGGACAGGAGATCACCGGGGAGCTGTTTTTT.

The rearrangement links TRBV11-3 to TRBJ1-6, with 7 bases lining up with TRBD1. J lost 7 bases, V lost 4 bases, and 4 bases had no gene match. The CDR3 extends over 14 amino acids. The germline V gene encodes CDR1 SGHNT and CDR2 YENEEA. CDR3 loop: CASSSGGKNSPLHF. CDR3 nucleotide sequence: TGTGCCAGCAGCTCAGGGGGGAAGAATTCACCCCTCCACTTT.

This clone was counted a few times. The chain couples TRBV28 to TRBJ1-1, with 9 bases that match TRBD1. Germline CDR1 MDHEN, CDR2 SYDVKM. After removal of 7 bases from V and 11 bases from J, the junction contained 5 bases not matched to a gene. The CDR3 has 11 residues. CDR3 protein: CASTGTGNAFF. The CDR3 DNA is TGTGCCAGCACCGGGACAGGGAACGCTTTCTTT. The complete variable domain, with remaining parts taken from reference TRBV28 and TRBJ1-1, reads DVKVTQSSRYLVKRTGEKVFLECVQDMDHENMFWYRQDPGLGLRLIYFSYDVKMKEKGDIPEGYSVSREKKERFSLILESASTNQTSMYLCASTGTGNAFFGQGTRLTVV.

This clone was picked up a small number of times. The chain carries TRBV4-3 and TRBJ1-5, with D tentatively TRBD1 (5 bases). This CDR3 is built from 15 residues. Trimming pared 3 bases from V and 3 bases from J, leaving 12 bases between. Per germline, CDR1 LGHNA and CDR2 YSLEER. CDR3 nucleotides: TGCGCCAGCAGCCAGACGACAGCCTTCAATCAGCCCCAGCATTTT. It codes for CASSQTTAFNQPQHF.

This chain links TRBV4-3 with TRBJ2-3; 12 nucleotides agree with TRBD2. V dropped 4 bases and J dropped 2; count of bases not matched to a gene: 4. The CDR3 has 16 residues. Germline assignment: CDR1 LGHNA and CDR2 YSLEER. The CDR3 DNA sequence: TGCGCCAGCAGCCCGCTAGCGGGAGGGCCCACAGATACGCAGTATTTT. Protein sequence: CASSPLAGGPTDTQYF.

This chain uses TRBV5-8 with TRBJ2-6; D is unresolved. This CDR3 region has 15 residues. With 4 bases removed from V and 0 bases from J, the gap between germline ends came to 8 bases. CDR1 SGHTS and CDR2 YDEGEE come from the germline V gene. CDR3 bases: TGTGCCAGCAGCGTCCTTTCCTCTGGGGCCAACGTCCTGACTTTC. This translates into CASSVLSSGANVLTF.

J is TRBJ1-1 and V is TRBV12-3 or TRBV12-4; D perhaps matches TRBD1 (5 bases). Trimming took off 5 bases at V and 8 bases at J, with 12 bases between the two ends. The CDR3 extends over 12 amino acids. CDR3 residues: CASSVRVSEAFF. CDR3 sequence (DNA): TGTGCCAGCAGTGTCAGGGTATCCGAAGCTTTCTTT.

The chain's CDR3 is CASTAPSGTGGYEQYF. The CDR3, as DNA: TGTGCCAGCACCGCTCCGTCCGGGACAGGGGGCTACGAGCAGTACTTC. The rearrangement joins TRBV6-4 to TRBJ2-7, with TRBD1 matching 11 bases. The CDR3 is 16 residues long. Germline V gives CDR1 MRHNA, CDR2 SNTAGT. The V gene end was trimmed by 7 bases and the J gene end by 3 bases; junction bases not matched to a gene: 11.

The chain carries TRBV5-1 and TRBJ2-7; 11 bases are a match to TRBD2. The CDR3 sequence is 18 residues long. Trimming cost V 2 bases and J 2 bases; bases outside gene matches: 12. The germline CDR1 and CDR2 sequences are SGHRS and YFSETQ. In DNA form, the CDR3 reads TGCGCCAGCAGCTTAAAACTAGCGGGAGCATCCGGGACCTACGAGCAGTACTTC. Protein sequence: CASSLKLAGASGTYEQYF.

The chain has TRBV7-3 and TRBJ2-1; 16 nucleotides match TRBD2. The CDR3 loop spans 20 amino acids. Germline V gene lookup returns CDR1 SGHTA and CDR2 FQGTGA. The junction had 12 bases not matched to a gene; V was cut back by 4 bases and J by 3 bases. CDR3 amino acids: CASSSRPGTSGGVNYNEQFF. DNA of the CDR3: TGTGCCAGCAGCTCTCGTCCCGGGACTAGCGGGGGGGTGAACTACAATGAGCAGTTCTTC.

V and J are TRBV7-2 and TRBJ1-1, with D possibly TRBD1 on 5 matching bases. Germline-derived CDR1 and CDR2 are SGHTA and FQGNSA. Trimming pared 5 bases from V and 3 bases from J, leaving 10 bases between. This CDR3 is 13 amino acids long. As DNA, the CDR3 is TGTGCCAGCAGCCCGATGACAGACACTGAAGCTTTCTTT. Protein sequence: CASSPMTDTEAFF.

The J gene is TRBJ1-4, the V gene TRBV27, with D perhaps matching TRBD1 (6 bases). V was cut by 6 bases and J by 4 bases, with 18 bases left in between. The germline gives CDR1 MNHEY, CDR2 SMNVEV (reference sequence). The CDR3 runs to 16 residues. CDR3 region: CASSLSRGARNEKLFF. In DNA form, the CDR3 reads TGTGCCAGCAGCCTCTCCCGGGGGGCGCGTAATGAAAAACTGTTTTTT.

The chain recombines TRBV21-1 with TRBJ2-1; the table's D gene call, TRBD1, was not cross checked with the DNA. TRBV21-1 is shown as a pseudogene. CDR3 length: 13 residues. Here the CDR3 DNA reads TGTGCCAGCAGCAAGGGCCCTGGCCATGAGCAGTTCTTC. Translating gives CASSKGPGHEQFF.

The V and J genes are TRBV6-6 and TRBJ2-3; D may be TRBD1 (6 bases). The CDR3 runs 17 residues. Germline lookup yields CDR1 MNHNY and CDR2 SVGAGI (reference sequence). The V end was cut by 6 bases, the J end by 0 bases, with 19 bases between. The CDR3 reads CASSRRPPGQSTDTQYF. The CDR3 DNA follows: TGTGCCAGCAGCCGACGGCCACCGGGACAAAGCACAGATACGCAGTATTTT.

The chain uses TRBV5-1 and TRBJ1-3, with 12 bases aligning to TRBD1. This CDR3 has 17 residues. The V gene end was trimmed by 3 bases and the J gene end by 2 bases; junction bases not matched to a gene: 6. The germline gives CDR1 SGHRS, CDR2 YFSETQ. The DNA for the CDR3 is TGCGCCAGCAGCTCCACCGGGACAGGGGGCGCTGGAAACACCATATATTTT. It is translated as CASSSTGTGGAGNTIYF.

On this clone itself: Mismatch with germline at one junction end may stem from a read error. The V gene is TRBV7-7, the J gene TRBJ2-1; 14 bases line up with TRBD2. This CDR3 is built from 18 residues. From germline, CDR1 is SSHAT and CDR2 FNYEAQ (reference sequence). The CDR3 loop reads CASSPGTSGGSSYNEQFF. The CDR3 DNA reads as TGTGCTAGCAGCCCCGGGACTAGCGGGGGTAGCTCCTACAATGAGCAGTTCTTC.

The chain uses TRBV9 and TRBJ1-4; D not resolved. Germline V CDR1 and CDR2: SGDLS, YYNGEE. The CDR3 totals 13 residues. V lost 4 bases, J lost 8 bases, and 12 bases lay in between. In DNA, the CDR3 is TGTGCCAGCAGCCCCCGGGAATCCGAAAAACTGTTTTTT. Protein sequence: CASSPRESEKLFF.

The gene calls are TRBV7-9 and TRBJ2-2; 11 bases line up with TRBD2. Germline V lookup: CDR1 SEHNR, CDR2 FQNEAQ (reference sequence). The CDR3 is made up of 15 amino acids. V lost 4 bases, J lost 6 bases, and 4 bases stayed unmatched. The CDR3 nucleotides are TGTGCCAGCAGCTCACTAGCGGGAGTCTCCGGGGAGCTGTTTTTT. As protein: CASSSLAGVSGELFF.

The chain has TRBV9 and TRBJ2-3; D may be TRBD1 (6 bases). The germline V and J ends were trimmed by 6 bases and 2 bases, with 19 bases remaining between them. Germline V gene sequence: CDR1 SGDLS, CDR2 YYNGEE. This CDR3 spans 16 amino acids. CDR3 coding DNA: TGTGCCAGCAACGGAAAAGCTGGACAGTACACAGATACGCAGTATTTT. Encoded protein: CASNGKAGQYTDTQYF.

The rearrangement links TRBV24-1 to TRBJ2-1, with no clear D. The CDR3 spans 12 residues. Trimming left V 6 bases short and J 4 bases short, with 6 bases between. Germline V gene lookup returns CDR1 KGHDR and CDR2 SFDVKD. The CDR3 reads CATSNWYNEQFF. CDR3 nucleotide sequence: TGTGCCACCAGTAACTGGTACAATGAGCAGTTCTTC.

The CDR3 region is CASSLGRKPQGANGEQFF. CDR3 DNA: TGTGCCAGCAGTTTAGGAAGAAAGCCCCAGGGGGCGAACGGTGAGCAGTTCTTC. The chain has TRBV27 and TRBJ2-1; 8 positions match TRBD1. The junction had 18 bases not matched to a gene; V was cut back by 2 bases and J by 9 bases. This CDR3 is 18 amino acids long. Germline V gives CDR1 MNHEY, CDR2 SMNVEV (reference sequence).

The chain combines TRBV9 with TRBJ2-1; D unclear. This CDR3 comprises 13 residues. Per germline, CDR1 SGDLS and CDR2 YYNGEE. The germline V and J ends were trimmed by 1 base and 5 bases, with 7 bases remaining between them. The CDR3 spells CASSVTVNNEQFF. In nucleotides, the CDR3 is TGTGCCAGCAGCGTAACGGTGAACAATGAGCAGTTCTTC. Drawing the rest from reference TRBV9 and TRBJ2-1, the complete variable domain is DSGVTQTPKHLITATGQRVTLRCSPRSGDLSVYWYQQSLDQGLQFLIQYYNGEERAKGNILERFSAQQFPDLHSELNLSSLELGDSALYFCASSVTVNNEQFFGPGTRLTVL.